This T cell receptor beta chain is drawn from a study of T cell repertoires in cytomegalovirus infection. Across the whole study: Based on public TCR beta signatures, there were indications of CMV infection and of a matching HLA type.

Regarding this clonotype: Its specificity is unknown.

From the reads, TCRdb called clonotypes with MiXCR, one entry per CDR3 protein. The data hold around 710,000 distinct CDR3 sequences, with about 28% observed a single time. CDR3 length equals 15 residues. Germline V gene sequence: CDR1 LGHNA, CDR2 YSLEER. The germline V and J ends were trimmed by 3 bases and 0 bases, with 11 bases remaining between them. The sequencing used cultured CD8+ T cells from PBMCs, collected from culture after CMV antigen stimulation. V gene TRBV4-3 combines with J gene TRBJ2-5, with D perhaps matching TRBD2 (5 bases). This clonotype was obtained from a human donor in good health (CMV status not recorded). Some clones in this sample may be carry-over from other donors' samples. The DNA of the CDR3 is TGCGCCAGCAGCCACTCGGGGTCAGACCAAGAGACCCAGTACTTC. Protein: CASSHSGSDQETQYF.